Listed below are T cell receptor beta chains from one sample, sequenced in a study of identical twins. MiXCR, run by TCRdb on the 5' RACE reads, gives a single entry per CDR3 protein. This table has 400,000 to 500,000 distinct CDR3 sequences, roughly an eighth appearing once. The same data also went into a second study, on yellow fever vaccine responses in identical twins.

The sequenced material came from CD4+ T cells sorted from blood. These receptors all come from a woman aged 18-29 years in good health. CDR3s include the opening cysteine and the closing phenylalanine or tryptophan. A D gene is named only where the DNA matches it firmly. Clone size is shown for a subset of rows, as once, few, many or a class of expanded clone.

cdr3_aa	cdr3_nt	v_call	d_call	cdr3_length	j_call	clone_size
CASSPQGPLGGYTF	TGCGCCAGCAGCCCACAGGGACCTCTCGGTGGCTACACCTTC	TRBV5-1	NA	14	TRBJ1-2	NA
CASSLASRGAHKSSYNEQFF	TGTGCCAGCAGCTTAGCGTCGCGGGGGGCCCACAAGAGCTCCTACAATGAGCAGTTCTTC	TRBV7-2	TRBD2	20	TRBJ2-1	few
CASSSADSPYEQYF	TGTGCCAGCAGCTCCGCGGACAGTCCCTACGAGCAGTACTTC	TRBV6-1	NA	14	TRBJ2-7	NA
CASSPNPTSGVFGETQYF	TGTGCCAGCTCACCAAACCCGACTAGCGGGGTTTTTGGAGAGACCCAGTACTTC	TRBV18	TRBD2	18	TRBJ2-5	NA
CASSLNQGLGEKLFF	TGTGCCAGCAGCTTAAACCAGGGACTAGGGGAAAAACTGTTTTTT	TRBV7-2	NA	15	TRBJ1-4	NA
CASSIDSSGANVLTF	TGTGCCAGCAGCATCGACAGCTCTGGGGCCAACGTCCTGACTTTC	TRBV28	NA	15	TRBJ2-6	few
CASSYGTGKDAFF	TGTGCCAGCAGTTATGGGACAGGGAAAGACGCTTTCTTT	TRBV6-5	TRBD1	13	TRBJ1-1	few
CASSYYTGGGELFF	TGCGCCAGCAGCTACTACACTGGCGGCGGGGAGCTGTTTTTT	TRBV5-1	NA	14	TRBJ2-2	NA
CASRLLGNTEAFF	TGTGCCAGCAGACTGCTGGGGAACACTGAAGCTTTCTTT	TRBV5-5	NA	13	TRBJ1-1	few
CASSLFRLSYEQYF	TGTGCCAGCAGCCTATTCAGGCTTTCCTACGAGCAGTACTTC	TRBV7-2	NA	14	TRBJ2-7	NA
CASSLVPGAGGLNEQFF	TGTGCCAGCAGCTTAGTGCCGGGAGCGGGAGGGCTTAATGAGCAGTTCTTC	TRBV7-2	TRBD2	17	TRBJ2-1	NA
CASSLPGDNEQFF	TGTGCCAGCAGTTTACCGGGGGACAATGAGCAGTTCTTC	TRBV12-3/TRBV12-4	NA	13	TRBJ2-1	few
CASSSGTSGRVPF	TGTGCCAGCAGTTCCGGGACTAGCGGGAGAGTTCCCTTC	TRBV28	TRBD2	13	TRBJ2-7	few
CASSRTGASTDTQYF	TGTGCCAGCAGCCGGACAGGGGCGAGCACAGATACGCAGTATTTT	TRBV12-3/TRBV12-4	TRBD1	15	TRBJ2-3	many
CASSLRGIQETQYF	TGTGCCAGCAGTTTAAGAGGGATCCAAGAGACCCAGTACTTC	TRBV12-3/TRBV12-4	NA	14	TRBJ2-5	many
CASSFWAGQETQYF	TGCGCCAGCAGCTTTTGGGCGGGGCAAGAGACCCAGTACTTC	TRBV5-1	NA	14	TRBJ2-5	NA
CASSLADRAEAFF	TGCGCCAGCAGCTTGGCTGACAGGGCTGAAGCTTTCTTT	TRBV5-1	TRBD1	13	TRBJ1-1	few
CASSLVAGDPSYEQYF	TGTGCCAGCAGCTTAGTTGCGGGGGACCCATCCTACGAGCAGTACTTC	TRBV11-2	TRBD2	16	TRBJ2-7	few
CASSPPGTSDTQYF	TGTGCCAGCTCACCACCAGGGACTTCAGATACGCAGTATTTT	TRBV18	NA	14	TRBJ2-3	NA
CASSPVAGRITGELFF	TGTGCCAGCAGCCCTGTAGCGGGACGGATCACCGGGGAGCTGTTTTTT	TRBV3-1	TRBD2	16	TRBJ2-2	NA
CASSLWGNSYNEQFF	TGTGCCAGCAGTTTATGGGGCAACTCCTACAATGAGCAGTTCTTC	TRBV27	NA	15	TRBJ2-1	many
CASSNYGGSGSGAQFF	TGTGCCAGCAGCAACTATGGGGGGTCGGGTTCTGGGGCGCAGTTCTTC	TRBV27	NA	16	TRBJ2-1	many
CASSRGIILASFYEQYF	TGTGCCAGCAGCCGGGGCATTATTCTAGCGAGCTTCTACGAGCAGTACTTC	TRBV5-5	NA	17	TRBJ2-7	few
CASSGTGTKNNEQFF	TGTGCCAGTAGTGGCACCGGGACGAAGAACAATGAGCAGTTCTTC	TRBV19	NA	15	TRBJ2-1	NA
CASSSPGQGTYEQYF	TGCGCCAGCAGCTCCCCGGGACAGGGGACCTACGAGCAGTACTTC	TRBV5-1	TRBD1	15	TRBJ2-7	NA
CASSPFPRTGGSGANVLTF	TGTGCCAGCTCACCATTCCCCAGGACAGGGGGGTCTGGGGCCAACGTCCTGACTTTC	TRBV18	TRBD1	19	TRBJ2-6	few
CAARGTPKPEQYF	TGTGCCGCCCGGGGCACCCCCAAGCCCGAGCAGTACTTC	TRBV10-3	NA	13	TRBJ2-7	NA
CASSKTATNVLTF	TGCGCCAGCAGCAAGACAGCGACCAACGTCCTGACTTTC	TRBV5-1	NA	13	TRBJ2-6	few
CASSLDGPNTEAFF	TGTGCCAGCAGCTTAGATGGCCCGAACACTGAAGCTTTCTTT	TRBV7-2	NA	14	TRBJ1-1	many
CSARDPRGLEQYF	TGCAGTGCTAGAGATCCCAGGGGGTTGGAGCAGTACTTC	TRBV20-1	TRBD1	13	TRBJ2-7	few
CASRQGQGDGYTF	TGTGCCAGCAGGCAAGGACAGGGGGACGGCTACACCTTC	TRBV6-1	TRBD1	13	TRBJ1-2	many
CASSPRGGGLFPYEQYF	TGTGCCAGCAGCCCGAGAGGGGGGGGACTGTTTCCCTACGAGCAGTACTTC	TRBV14	NA	17	TRBJ2-7	many
CASSQDWTSGGPDTQYF	TGTGCCAGCAGCCAAGATTGGACTAGCGGCGGCCCAGATACGCAGTATTTT	TRBV3-1	TRBD2	17	TRBJ2-3	many
CASSSGLAGGGTNTGELFF	TGTGCCAGCAGCTCCGGACTAGCGGGAGGGGGCACGAACACCGGGGAGCTGTTTTTT	TRBV11-2	TRBD2	19	TRBJ2-2	NA
CASSFGGYNSPLHF	TGTGCCAGCAGTTTCGGGGGCTATAATTCACCCCTCCACTTT	TRBV12-3/TRBV12-4	NA	14	TRBJ1-6	many
CASSLVSLGQGSYEQYF	TGTGCCAGCAGCTTAGTCTCCTTGGGACAGGGGTCCTACGAGCAGTACTTC	TRBV11-2	TRBD1	17	TRBJ2-7	NA
CASSPPGASYNEQFF	TGTGCCAGCAGTCCTCCGGGGGCCTCGTACAATGAGCAGTTCTTC	TRBV7-8	NA	15	TRBJ2-1	many
CASSVAVPGTGELFF	TGTGCCAGCAGCGTAGCGGTTCCGGGCACCGGGGAGCTGTTTTTT	TRBV9	NA	15	TRBJ2-2	few
CASPGRGRGKTEAFF	TGTGCCAGCCCAGGGAGGGGGCGAGGAAAAACTGAAGCTTTCTTT	TRBV7-9	TRBD1	15	TRBJ1-1	few
CASTRVFGGRAYEQYF	TGTGCCAGCACCCGAGTCTTCGGCGGGAGGGCCTACGAGCAGTACTTC	TRBV7-9	TRBD2	16	TRBJ2-7	NA
CASSAPSSPGGLTDTQYF	TGTGCCAGCAGCGCCCCTAGCTCTCCGGGGGGGCTTACAGATACGCAGTATTTT	TRBV11-1	TRBD2	18	TRBJ2-3	NA
CASSPPGGAQETQYF	TGTGCCAGCAGCCCCCCCGGGGGGGCGCAAGAGACCCAGTACTTC	TRBV6-2/TRBV6-3	TRBD2	15	TRBJ2-5	few
CASSLDWGPNTGELFF	TGTGCCAGCAGCCTTGACTGGGGACCGAACACCGGGGAGCTGTTTTTT	TRBV3-1	NA	16	TRBJ2-2	few
CAWRRGFNTEAFF	TGTGCCTGGAGGAGGGGTTTTAACACTGAAGCTTTCTTT	TRBV30	NA	13	TRBJ1-1	few